This TCR beta chain was identified in a study of blood T cell repertoires in COVID-19 (dated by TCRdb to the early 2020s). The study in broad terms: Samples from collaborators originated in the United States, Italy and Spain and spanned both the acute and convalescent phases of COVID-19. Samples came from the ongoing ImmuneRACE study (first 160 participants) plus 1,254 subjects from 6 global collaborators. A freely available public database, intended as a resource for researchers studying the immune response to SARS-CoV-2, is where the repertoires were released. A de-identified subject ID, COVID-19 status, age in years and sex were almost always included in the sample metadata. Deeply sampled blood TCRbeta repertoires from subjects exposed to, actively infected with, or recovered from COVID-19 were included in the dataset. The material from the prospective study consisted of cDNA or gDNA derived from T cells, B-cell-depleted T cells, or PBMCs. Where available, HLA class I and class II types were obtained from metadata supplied by the sample provider rather than from assay-based typing.

CDR1 and CDR2 are read off the germline V gene (reference sequence) as GTSNPN and SVGIG. Spanning cysteine to phenylalanine, the CDR3 consists of 16 amino acids. Just the 48-base CDR3 DNA is kept, in frame starting at base 1. V drops 2 bases and J drops 3 bases, leaving 16 bases in between. TCRbeta CDR3 regions were amplified from genomic DNA by means of the immunoSEQ Assay, a bias-controlled multiplex PCR. In the source study's methods: The number of nucleated cells in each sample was estimated by amplification of reference gene primers within the assay. To quantify the absolute abundance of each unique TCRbeta CDR3 rearrangement, sequence reads were collapsed and filtered. Productive Simpson clonality was computed per sample as the square root of Simpson's diversity index over productive rearrangements. TCRdb retrieved this table from immuneACCESS and kept in-frame rearrangements only. Not all clones are present; in checked studies, unresolved V genes account for under half, and no reason is known for the remainder. V and J calls and clone size are given by that table; D and trimming were obtained from the DNA. Across this sample there are under 200,000 clones, with over 65% seen only once. Roughly 8% of the sample lies in the top ten.

On the study overall, not on this receptor specifically: Clinical and demographic metadata were provided uncurated, with the amount varying by source and participant.

The collaborating institutions used their own protocols to collect whole blood in K2EDTA tubes. For TCRbeta analysis, collaborator samples were shipped as frozen whole blood, as isolated PBMCs, or as DNA extracted from either sample type. For this clone: The specificity of this receptor is unknown. Per-base qualities were not stored, and no clone one base away is much larger.

Here the chain combines TRBV30 and TRBJ2-2; TRBD2 could be the D gene, as 6 bases match. This sequence originates from a man aged 60 to 75 with acute or convalescent COVID-19. Specimen: peripheral blood. The DNA sequence reads TGTGCCTGGAGTAAAAGTTATGGGGGGTACACCGGGGAGCTGTTTTTT. The translation is CAWSKSYGGYTGELFF.